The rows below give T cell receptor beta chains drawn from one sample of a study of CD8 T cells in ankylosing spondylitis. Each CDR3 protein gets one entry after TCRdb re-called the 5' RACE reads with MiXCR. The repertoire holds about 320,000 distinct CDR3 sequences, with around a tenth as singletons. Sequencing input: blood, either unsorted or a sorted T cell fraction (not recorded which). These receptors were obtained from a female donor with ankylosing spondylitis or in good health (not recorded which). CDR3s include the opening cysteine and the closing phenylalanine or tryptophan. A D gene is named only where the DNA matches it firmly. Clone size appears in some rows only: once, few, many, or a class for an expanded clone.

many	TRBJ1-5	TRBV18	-	TGTGCCAGCTCATCCGGACTGAGCAATCAGCCCCAGCATTTT	CASSSGLSNQPQHF
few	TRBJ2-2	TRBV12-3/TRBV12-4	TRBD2	TGTGCCAGCAGTCCCTCCGGGACTAGCGGGAGCAGGGCCGGGGAGCTGTTTTTT	CASSPSGTSGSRAGELFF
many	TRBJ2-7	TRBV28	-	TGTGCCAGCAGTTTCCCCCCCACTAGAGCGAGCGGCTACGAGCAGTACTTC	CASSFPPTRASGYEQYF
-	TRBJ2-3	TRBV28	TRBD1	TGTGCCAGCAAGGGACAGCTCTGGGATACGCAGTATTTT	CASKGQLWDTQYF
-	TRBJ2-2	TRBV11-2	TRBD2	TGTGCCAGCAGCGCCTTCTCCGGGAGGGCGAACACCGGGGAGCTGCTTTTT	CASSAFSGRANTGELLF
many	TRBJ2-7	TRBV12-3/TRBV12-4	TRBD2	TGTGCCAGCAGTCCGGGACTAGCGCGCGAGCAGTACTTC	CASSPGLAREQYF
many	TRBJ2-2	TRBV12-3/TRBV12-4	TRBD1	TGTGCCAGCAGTCGACCGGGACAGGGGGCCACCGGGGAGCTGTTTTTT	CASSRPGQGATGELFF
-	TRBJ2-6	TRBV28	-	TGTGCCAGCAGTACATCCCGGACAGTAGGGGCCAACGTCCTGACTTTC	CASSTSRTVGANVLTF
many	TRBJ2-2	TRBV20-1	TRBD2	TGCAGTGCTAGCGGGGGGGCCTTTCGTGGGGAGCTGTTTTTT	CSASGGAFRGELFF
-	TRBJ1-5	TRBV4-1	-	TGCGCCAGAAGCCAAGTGGCAGGCAATCAGCCCCAGCATTTT	CARSQVAGNQPQHF
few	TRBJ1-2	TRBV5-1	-	TGCGCCAGCAGCTTGGATGGGGGCCCCAATGGCTACACCTTC	CASSLDGGPNGYTF
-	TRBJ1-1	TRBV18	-	TGTGCCAGCTCCCCGCAGGCCGCTTCGGGGACTGAAGCTTTCTTT	CASSPQAASGTEAFF
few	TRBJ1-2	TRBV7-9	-	TGTGCCAGCAGCGGGGGGGGCGCCGGCTATGGCTACACCTTC	CASSGGGAGYGYTF
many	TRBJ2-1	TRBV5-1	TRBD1	TGCGCCAGCAGCTTGACCGGGACAGCTTACAATGAGCAGTTCTTC	CASSLTGTAYNEQFF
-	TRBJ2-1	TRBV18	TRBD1	TGTGCCAGCTCACTTCGGACAGGGGGTTTCGATGAGCAGTTCTTC	CASSLRTGGFDEQFF
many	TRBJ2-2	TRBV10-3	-	TGTGCCCTCCGGAGGACAGAAAAGCGGGCATCGAACACCGGGGAGCTGTTTTTT	CALRRTEKRASNTGELFF
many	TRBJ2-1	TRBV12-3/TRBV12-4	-	TGTGCCAGCAGAGCAGGCGGACCCGACAACAATGAGCAGTTCTTC	CASRAGGPDNNEQFF
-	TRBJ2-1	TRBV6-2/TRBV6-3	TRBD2	TGTGCCAGCAGTGACCGGAGCGGGGGGGCCCTGGAGCAGTTCTTC	CASSDRSGGALEQFF
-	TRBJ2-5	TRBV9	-	TGTGCCAGCAGCGCGCGCCTCCGGGAGCAAGAGACCCAGTACTTC	CASSARLREQETQYF
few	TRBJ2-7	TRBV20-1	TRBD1	TGCAGTGCTAGAGTGTTCCCCGGGACAGTGGACTACGAGCAGTACTTC	CSARVFPGTVDYEQYF
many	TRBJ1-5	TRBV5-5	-	TGTGCCAGCAGCGAGGACGGGCAGACGTGGGAGCCCCAGCATTTT	CASSEDGQTWEPQHF
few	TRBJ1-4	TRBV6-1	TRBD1	TGTGCCAGCAGTGAGGCAGGGGGTCGAGAAAAACTGTTTTTT	CASSEAGGREKLFF
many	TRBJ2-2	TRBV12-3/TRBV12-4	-	TGTGCCAGCAGTGTACTCGGGGACACCGGGGAGCTGTTTTTT	CASSVLGDTGELFF
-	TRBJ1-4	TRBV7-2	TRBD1	TGTGCCAGCAGCTTACGGTCAGGGGGCGAAAAACTGTTTTTT	CASSLRSGGEKLFF
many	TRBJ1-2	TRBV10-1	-	TGCGCCAGCAGTGACGGACCTAACTATGGCTACACCTTC	CASSDGPNYGYTF
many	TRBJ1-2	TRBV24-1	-	TGTGCCACCAGCGAACCGGGAGCTAGGGATGGCTACACCTTC	CATSEPGARDGYTF
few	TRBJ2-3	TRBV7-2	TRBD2	TGTGCCAGCAGCCCAGCGGGAAGCACAGATACGCAGTATTTT	CASSPAGSTDTQYF
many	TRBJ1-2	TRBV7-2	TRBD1	TGTGCCAGCAGCCTCGGACAGGGTGTCTATGGCTACACCTTC	CASSLGQGVYGYTF
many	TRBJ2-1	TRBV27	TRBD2	TGTGCCAGCAGTTACGGACTAGCGGAAGGTAATGAGCAGTTCTTC	CASSYGLAEGNEQFF
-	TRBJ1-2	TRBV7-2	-	TGTGCCAGCAGCTTGGGGCGACAGACTGGCTACACCTTC	CASSLGRQTGYTF
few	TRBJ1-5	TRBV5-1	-	TGCGCCAGCAGCCCGGCCGGGGCGGTCAATCAGCCCCAGCATTTT	CASSPAGAVNQPQHF
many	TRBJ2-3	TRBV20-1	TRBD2	TGCAGTGCTAGTTCAGCGGGGGGCACAGATACGCAGTATTTT	CSASSAGGTDTQYF
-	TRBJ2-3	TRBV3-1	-	TGTGCCAGCAGCCAAGAGGGCCTTGGGCAGTATTTT	CASSQEGLGQYF
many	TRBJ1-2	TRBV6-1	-	TGTGCCAGCAGCCCGGGACCGCCGAACTATGGCTACACCTTC	CASSPGPPNYGYTF
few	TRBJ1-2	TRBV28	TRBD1	TGTGCCAGCATCCAAACCAGGGGGACAGGGGGCGAGTACTATGGCTACACCTTC	CASIQTRGTGGEYYGYTF
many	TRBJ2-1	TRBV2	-	TGTGCCAGCAGAGAGTATTACTTGGACATCGGTGAGCAGTTCTTC	CASREYYLDIGEQFF
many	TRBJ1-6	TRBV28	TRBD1	TGTGCCAGCAGTCTCCAGGGGGATAATTCACCCCTCCACTTT	CASSLQGDNSPLHF
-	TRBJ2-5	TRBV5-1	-	TGCGCCAGCAGCTCAACCGGGACCAACCAAGAGACCCAGTACTTC	CASSSTGTNQETQYF
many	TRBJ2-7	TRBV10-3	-	TGTGCCATCAGTGAGAGGCTAGAAGGGCGCGAGCAGTACTTC	CAISERLEGREQYF
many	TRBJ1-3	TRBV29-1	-	TGCAGCGTTGAACTTCTGGCAAATGAAAACACCATATATTTT	CSVELLANENTIYF
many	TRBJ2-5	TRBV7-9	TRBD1	TGTGCCAGCAGCTCCCGACAGGGGGCCGAGACCCAGTACTTC	CASSSRQGAETQYF
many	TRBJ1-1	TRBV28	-	TGTGCCAGCAGTTTTTCGGGGGGAGCTGGGGGCACTGAAGCTTTCTTT	CASSFSGGAGGTEAFF
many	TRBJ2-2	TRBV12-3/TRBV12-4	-	TGTGCCAGCCAATCGACGGTCGGGGGGGAGCTGTTTTTT	CASQSTVGGELFF
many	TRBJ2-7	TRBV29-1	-	TGCAGCGTTGAGGACAGAACAACTTACGAGCAGTACTTC	CSVEDRTTYEQYF
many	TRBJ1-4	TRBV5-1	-	TGCGCCAGCAGCGCGGGAGGCAGTGCAACTAATGAAAAACTGTTTTTT	CASSAGGSATNEKLFF
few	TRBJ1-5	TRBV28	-	TGTGCCAGCCAAGGGGAATGGACAAATCAGCCCCAGCATTTT	CASQGEWTNQPQHF
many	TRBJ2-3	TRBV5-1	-	TGCGCCAGCAGCTTGAACAGGATCGGGGATACGCAGTATTTT	CASSLNRIGDTQYF
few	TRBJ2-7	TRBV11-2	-	TGTGCCAGCGGGGAGACCTCCTACGAGCAGTACTTC	CASGETSYEQYF
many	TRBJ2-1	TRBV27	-	TGTGCCAGCAGTACTACTAGCTCCTACAATGAGCAGTTCTTC	CASSTTSSYNEQFF
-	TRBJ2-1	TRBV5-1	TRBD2	TGCGCCACCCAGGACGGGACTAGCGTCCATAATGAGCAGTTCTTC	CATQDGTSVHNEQFF
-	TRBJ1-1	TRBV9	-	TGTGCCAGCAGCGTTGGAACAGGGTTTATGAACACTGAAGCTTTCTTT	CASSVGTGFMNTEAFF
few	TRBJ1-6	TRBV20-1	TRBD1	TGCAGTGCTATATCCGGGACAGGCAATTCACCCCTCCACTTT	CSAISGTGNSPLHF